These T cell receptor beta chains were read from a single sample in a study of blood T cell repertoires in COVID-19. Data came from immunoSEQ multiplex PCR; TCRdb stores just in-frame clones and leaves some out. Altogether approximately 180,000 clones are present, 70% to 90% being singletons, with the ten largest covering around 2.3%. Sequenced: peripheral blood. The receptors derive from a man aged 35-49 years with active or convalescent COVID-19. The CDR3 runs from the conserved cysteine through the conserved F or W. The D gene is left open where the match is weak. Rows give clone size only sometimes, using once, few, many, or a class for an expanded clone.

NA,TRBJ1-3,NA,TRBV6-1,TGTGCCAGCAGTGAATCGTCCCCCTACTCTGGAAACACCATATATTTT,CASSESSPYSGNTIYF
NA,TRBJ1-1,NA,TRBV5-6,TGTGCCAGCAGCTTGGGCCCAGGGCAAACTGAAGCTTTCTTT,CASSLGPGQTEAFF
NA,TRBJ1-1,NA,TRBV5-1,TGCGCCAGCAGCACGCCGACAGGCCCAGGCGTGGGTGAAGCTTTCTTT,CASSTPTGPGVGEAFF
NA,TRBJ1-4,NA,TRBV10-3,TGTGCCATCAGTGCGGGTCAGGGTAATGGAAAACTGTTTTTT,CAISAGQGNGKLFF
NA,TRBJ2-2,once,TRBV7-2,TGTGCCACTAGGGGGAATCGACCCGGGGAGCTGTTTTTT,CATRGNRPGELFF
NA,TRBJ1-5,NA,TRBV6-5,TGTGCCAGCAATGGGGGGTTGGGTCAGCCCCAGCATTTT,CASNGGLGQPQHF
NA,TRBJ1-5,few,TRBV6-5,TGTGCCAGCATGAGGGAAGGCAATCAGCCCCAGCATTTT,CASMREGNQPQHF
NA,TRBJ2-7,NA,TRBV4-1,TGCGCCAGCAGCCCGCTCGGCTTTACCGGGGAGCCCTACGAGCAGTACTTC,CASSPLGFTGEPYEQYF
NA,TRBJ1-1,NA,TRBV29-1,TGCAGCGCAGATCACGGTCCGAACACTGAAGCTTTCTTT,CSADHGPNTEAFF
NA,TRBJ2-3,NA,TRBV4-2,TGTGCCAGCAGCCAAGAATGGGCGAGCACAGATACGCAGTATTTT,CASSQEWASTDTQYF
NA,TRBJ1-5,NA,TRBV14,TGTGCCAGCAGCCAAGCAGGCAAATCAAGCAATCAGCCCCAGCATTTT,CASSQAGKSSNQPQHF